This T cell receptor beta chain was sequenced during a study of OX40 agonist ivuxolimab in advanced cancers. Whole-study context: Past anti-PD-1, anti-PD-L1 or anti-CTLA-4 therapy was accepted, and 40% to 45% had received some. Whole-study results and caveats: Among T cells, CD8+ cells averaged more expanded clones than CD4+ cells. Blood T cells, both CD4+ and CD8+, expanded clonally by week 6 at 0.1 to 3.0 mg/kg.

Germline V gene data show CDR1 as MNHEY and CDR2 as SVGAGI. CDR3 length: 13 residues. V lost 5 bases and J lost 2; bases outside the gene matches: 2. Clones were sequenced by immunoSEQ multiplex PCR, and TCRdb holds only the in-frame ones, with some missing. The repertoire holds some 100,000 clones, with approximately 90% as singletons. Details on this clone: Its antigen is unidentified. Other DNA sequences in the same sample also yield this CDR3.

Blood was sampled at baseline, cycle 4 day 1, and cycle 7 day 1. V and J are TRBV6-5 and TRBJ1-1, with 7 bases lining up with TRBD1. The sample consisted of CD4+ or CD8+ T cells sorted from blood, taken in a trial of the OX40 agonist ivuxolimab. This receptor was taken from an adult with an advanced solid tumor such as melanoma, head and neck, liver or kidney cancer. The CDR3 protein is CASSRTGNTEAFF. Written as DNA, the CDR3 is TGTGCCAGCAGTAGGACAGGCAACACTGAAGCTTTCTTT.